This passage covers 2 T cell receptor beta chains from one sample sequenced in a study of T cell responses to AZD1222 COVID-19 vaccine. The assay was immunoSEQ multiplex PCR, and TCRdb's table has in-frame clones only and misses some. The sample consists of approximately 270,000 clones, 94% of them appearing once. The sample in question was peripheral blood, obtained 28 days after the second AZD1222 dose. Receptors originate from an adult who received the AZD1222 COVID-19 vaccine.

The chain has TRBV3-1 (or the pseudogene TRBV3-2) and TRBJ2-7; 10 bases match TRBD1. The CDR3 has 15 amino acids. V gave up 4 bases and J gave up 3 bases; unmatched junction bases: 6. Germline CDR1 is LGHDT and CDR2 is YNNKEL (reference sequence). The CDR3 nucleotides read TGTGCCAGCAGCCGAGGTGGGACAGGGGACTACGAGCAGTACTTC. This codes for CASSRGGTGDYEQYF.

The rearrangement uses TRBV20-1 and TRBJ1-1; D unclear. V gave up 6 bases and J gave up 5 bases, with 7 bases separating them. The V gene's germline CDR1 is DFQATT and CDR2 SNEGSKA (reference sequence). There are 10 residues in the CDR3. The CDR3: CSALWTEAFF. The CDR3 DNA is TGCAGTGCCTTGTGGACTGAAGCTTTCTTT.